This entry features one T cell receptor gamma chain sequence. There is no known antigen for this receptor. Base qualities are not recorded, but no much larger clone differs from it by a single base. This sample stems from a study of intestinal T cells in coeliac disease (dated by TCRdb to 2020 to 2021). General notes on the study: In the TRG cohort, coeliac patients were much younger than controls, with a mean age of 16.0 years compared with 54.8 years. Duodenal biopsies from around ten coeliac disease patients and around ten non-coeliac controls were included in the TCR-delta (TRD) cohort. Duodenal biopsies from about 35 coeliac disease patients and 20 to 25 non-coeliac controls were included in a second, larger TCR-gamma (TRG) cohort. The investigation overall reported the following: FFPE-derived DNA was found to be relatively degraded, and loss of a proportion of TCR sequences in each sample was likely caused by this degradation. Clustering based on TRG put 51 of 54 biopsies (94.4%) in the right class, and the reported leave-one-out accuracy was 87%. Age was significantly different between the coeliac and control groups, but splitting the analysis by age did not give a significant classification. In training, clustering based on TRD kmers put every one of the 22 biopsies in the right class, and the leave-one-out accuracy was reported as 91%. It was not possible to tell repeated CDR3 amino acid sequences apart from PCR duplicates.

Libraries were prepared through multiplex PCR. The reads were generated on an Ion Torrent PGM. TRG repertoires were amplified from around 0.2 ug of biopsy DNA with the LymphoTrack kit, in which Illumina adapters are carried by the primers. TRG amplicons were purified using AMPure XP beads, were quantified on a 2100 Bioanalyzer, and were pooled equimolarly. An Ion PGM instrument was used to sequence the TRG libraries. On the authors' methods: Reads in which more than 10% of nucleotides fell below the per-patient third-quartile quality score were removed with FastX. IMGT/HighV-QUEST was used to align the reads, assigning V, D and J genes, identifying CDR3 regions and assessing functionality. Sequences were converted to amino acids, and every sequence predicted to be non-functional was removed. CDR3s were split into kmers, with and without positional annotation; kmer frequencies underwent PCA, and samples were clustered using all 1023 combinations of PCs 1-10. Leave-one-out cross-validation was used to validate the classification, with parameters re-optimised on the remaining samples in each round. Shannon diversity was calculated using the vegan R package from repeated random subsamples equal to the lowest read count. Via CATT, TCRdb reprocessed the public reads, and rows with identical DNA were then joined. The V and J calls here are based on TCRdb, not the publication. In this sample the table shows 650 to 750 gamma-chain clones, around 58% of which occur a single time. 20% to 30% of the sample comes from the top ten.

For each case, genomic DNA was extracted from ten 5-um FFPE scrolls with the QIAamp DNA FFPE tissue kit. To test whether coeliac disease could be classified from the TCR repertoire, the study used duodenal biopsies that were formalin-fixed paraffin-embedded, fully anonymised, and surplus to diagnostic needs. Controls had no clinical or histological suspicion of coeliac disease and underwent upper endoscopy for reflux, dyspepsia or gastritis. The CDR3, cysteine through phenylalanine, is 13 amino acids long. CDR3 DNA is the only sequence kept; it has 39 bases, read in frame from the first base. Trimming removed 4 bases from V and 7 bases from J; the gene matches leave 7 bases unexplained.

The TCR sequence derives from a human donor who served as a control with a normal duodenal biopsy, not a healthy volunteer. The sample was a duodenal biopsy. This chain joins TRGV11 to TRGJ1 or TRGJ2. TRGV11 carries the ORF label, with uncertain function. The DNA is as follows: TGTGCCTGCTGGATTAGCACGGGATATAAGAAACTCTTT. This yields the protein CACWISTGYKKLF.